This T cell receptor beta chain was documented in a study of CD8 T cells in ankylosing spondylitis. At least ten counts were recorded for this clonotype. Its antigen remains unidentified. Broader study findings: Reportedly, significant enrichment of disease-linked clones occurred in matched ankylosing spondylitis synovial fluid. A motif of 7 to 9 highly homologous TCR beta variants was seen as apparently characteristic of ankylosing spondylitis blood. Disease-linked clones were CD8+ and relatively rare in peripheral blood.

Using its own MiXCR run on the 5' RACE reads, TCRdb lists one record per CDR3 protein. The table shows 150,000 or so distinct CDR3 sequences, with 9.8% occurring only once. The receptor comes from a female donor with ankylosing spondylitis or in good health (not recorded which). Sequenced sample: blood, either unsorted or a sorted T cell fraction (not recorded which).

CDR3 protein: CASSSSPYPTNQPQHF. CDR3 in DNA: TGTGCCAGCAGTTCGTCCCCTTACCCCACTAATCAGCCCCAGCATTTT. The chain has TRBV12-3 or TRBV12-4 and TRBJ1-5; D ambiguous. V lost 4 bases to trimming and J lost 4 bases, with 17 bases between them. This CDR3 spans 16 amino acids.